One sample yielded the 10 T cell receptor beta chains listed below, sequenced in a study of T cell responses to AZD1222 COVID-19 vaccine (TCRdb year 2021). The library relied on the immunoSEQ multiplex PCR assay. The immuneACCESS repertoire file appears here via TCRdb, limited to in-frame rearrangements. These files lack a portion of the clones; in checked studies, under half of the deficit traces to unresolved V genes, and the cause of the others is not known. The sample includes around 97,000 clones, with approximately 89% observed a single time. The top ten clonotypes cover roughly 20% of the sample. The time point label, as the study defines it: baseline before first vaccination. The sequenced sample was peripheral blood, obtained on day 0 of AZD1222 vaccination. These receptors were taken from an adult in good health.

V is TRBV20-1 and J is TRBJ1-4; the D gene is possibly TRBD1 (6 bases). Germline V gene sequence: CDR1 DFQATT, CDR2 SNEGSKA (reference sequence). This CDR3 is built from 12 residues. V gave up 3 bases and J gave up 7 bases, with 9 bases separating them. CDR3 nucleotide sequence: TGCAGTGCTAGTGAAGGGGGTGAAAAACTGTTTTTT. Protein sequence: CSASEGGEKLFF.

J is TRBJ2-7 and V is TRBV28; D possibly corresponds to TRBD2 (5 bases). Germline V gene sequence: CDR1 MDHEN, CDR2 SYDVKM. The CDR3 totals 15 residues. Trimming stripped 0 bases from V and 2 bases from J, with 11 bases between. The CDR3 here is CASSLWGSAAYEQYF. The CDR3 coding sequence is TGTGCCAGCAGTTTATGGGGTAGCGCGGCCTACGAGCAGTACTTC.

This sequence joins TRBV5-4 and TRBJ2-5, with 8 bases matching TRBD1. The V segment lost 2 bases and the J segment 0 bases; nucleotides outside the gene matches: 9. CDR1 is SGHNT and CDR2 is YYREEE in the germline V gene (reference sequence). The CDR3 is 17 residues long. The CDR3 DNA sequence: TGTGCCAGCAGCTTAAGACAGGGGCGGAGTTACCAAGAGACCCAGTACTTC. Amino acid sequence: CASSLRQGRSYQETQYF.

The chain carries TRBV7-2 and TRBJ1-6; 7 positions agree with TRBD1. The CDR3 totals 14 residues. The junction had 5 bases not matched to a gene; V was cut back by 5 bases and J by 7 bases. Germline V gives CDR1 SGHTA, CDR2 FQGNSA. CDR3 in amino acids: CASSPRDRNSPLHF. The CDR3 DNA reads as TGTGCCAGCAGCCCCCGGGACAGAAATTCACCCCTCCACTTT.

This clone was seen once. The V and J genes are TRBV5-1 and TRBJ2-7, with 7 bases identical to TRBD1. V gave up 1 base and J gave up 4 bases; unmatched junction bases: 8. Germline V gene lookup returns CDR1 SGHRS and CDR2 YFSETQ. The CDR3 covers 15 residues. CDR3 region: CASSLYRDREYEQYF. CDR3 nucleotides: TGCGCCAGCAGCTTGTACCGAGACAGGGAGTACGAGCAGTACTTC.

The chain uses TRBV6-5 and TRBJ2-7, with no clear D. From germline, CDR1 is MNHEY and CDR2 SVGAGI. This CDR3 is 13 amino acids long. Trimming cost V 8 bases and J 3 bases, with 14 bases left between them. This chain's CDR3 is CASLRVVNYEQYF. The DNA of the CDR3 is TGTGCCAGCCTGCGAGTCGTAAACTACGAGCAGTACTTC.

V usage is TRBV19 and J usage is TRBJ1-5; D is unclear. V lost 3 bases to trimming and J lost 4 bases, with 10 bases between them. The CDR3 loop spans 14 amino acids. Germline values: CDR1 LNHDA, CDR2 SQIVND (reference sequence). DNA for the CDR3: TGTGCCAGTAGTATGATGGGATCAAATCAGCCCCAGCATTTT. It yields the protein CASSMMGSNQPQHF.

The V call is TRBV29-1, the J call TRBJ2-7, with TRBD2 matching 12 bases. The V and J ends lost 8 bases and 1 base, in that order; junction bases with no gene match: 3. The CDR3 sequence is 13 residues long. Germline V gene lookup returns CDR1 SQVTM and CDR2 ANQGSEA. DNA of the CDR3: TGCAGCTTTGGACTAGCGGGATCCTACGAGCAGTACTTC. Protein sequence: CSFGLAGSYEQYF.

The V call is TRBV19, the J call TRBJ1-4; no reliable D call. In germline, CDR1 is LNHDA, CDR2 SQIVND (reference sequence). This CDR3 spans 13 amino acids. V lost 5 bases to trimming and J lost 8 bases, with 12 bases between them. Written as DNA, the CDR3 is TGTGCCAGTAGTCAGAACCGAGGGGAAAAACTGTTTTTT. Protein: CASSQNRGEKLFF.

The rearrangement links TRBV5-1 to TRBJ2-1, with 7 bases identical to TRBD1. Unmatched junction bases numbered 4, after V lost 0 bases and J lost 7 bases. The germline V gene has CDR1 SGHRS and CDR2 YFSETQ. The CDR3 length is 14 residues. The CDR3 is CASSLVQGRNEQFF. CDR3 sequence (DNA): TGCGCCAGCAGCTTGGTACAGGGGCGTAATGAGCAGTTCTTC.